What follows is one T cell receptor beta chain and its context. Its target is not known. The source of the sample is a study of blood T cells in healthy people across ages. Study-level findings and limits: Unsorted PBMC material precluded a definitive naive versus antigen-experienced comparison. TCR beta diversity, measured per million T cells, fell in a roughly linear way with age.

This CDR3 is 14 amino acids long. Trimming shortened V by 10 bases and J by 3 bases, and 18 bases separated the two germline ends. Germline lookup yields CDR1 MNHEY and CDR2 SVGEGT. The second PCR ran about 6 to 11 cycles with a sample-barcoded 5' primer and J-beta primers. TCRdb ran MiXCR on the 5' RACE reads and lists one entry per CDR3 protein. The sample lists 1.8 million or so distinct CDR3 sequences; roughly 43% were seen once. The chain uses TRBV6-2 or TRBV6-3 and TRBJ2-5; D call uncertain. The sequenced sample consisted of blood. The sequence came from a human donor in good health. The DNA of the CDR3 is TGTGCCACCAAAGAAGGATTAGCCAAAGAGACCCAGTACTTC. This translates into CATKEGLAKETQYF.